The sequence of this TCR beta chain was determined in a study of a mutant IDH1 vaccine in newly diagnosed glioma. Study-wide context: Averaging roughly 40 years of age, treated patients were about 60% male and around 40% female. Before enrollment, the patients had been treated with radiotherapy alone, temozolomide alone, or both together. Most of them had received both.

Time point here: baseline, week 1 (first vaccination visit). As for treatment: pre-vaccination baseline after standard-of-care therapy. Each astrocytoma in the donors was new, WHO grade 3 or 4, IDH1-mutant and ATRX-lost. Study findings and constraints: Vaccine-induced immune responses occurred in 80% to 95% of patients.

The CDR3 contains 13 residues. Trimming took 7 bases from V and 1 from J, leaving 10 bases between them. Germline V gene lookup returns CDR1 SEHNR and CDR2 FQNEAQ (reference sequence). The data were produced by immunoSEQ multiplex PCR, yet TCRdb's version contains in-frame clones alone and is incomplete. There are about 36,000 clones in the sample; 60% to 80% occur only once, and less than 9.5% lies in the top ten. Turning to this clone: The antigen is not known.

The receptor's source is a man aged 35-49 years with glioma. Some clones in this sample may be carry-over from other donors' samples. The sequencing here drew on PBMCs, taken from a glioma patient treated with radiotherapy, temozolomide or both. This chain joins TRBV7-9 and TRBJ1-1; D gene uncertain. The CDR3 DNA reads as TGTGCCAGCACAACGTACGGGAACACTGAAGCTTTCTTT. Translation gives CASTTYGNTEAFF. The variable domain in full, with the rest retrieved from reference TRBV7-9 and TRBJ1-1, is DTGVSQNPRHKITKRGQNVTFRCDPISEHNRLYWYRQTLGQGPEFLTYFQNEAQLEKSRLLSDRFSAERPKGSFSTLEIQRTEQGDSAMYLCASTTYGNTEAFFGQGTRLTVV.